This T cell receptor (beta chain) appears in the sequencing data of a study of blood T cell repertoires in COVID-19. Study-level background: Collection of acute and convalescent COVID-19 samples took place in the United States, Italy and Spain.

Libraries were prepared by immunoSEQ multiplex PCR; TCRdb keeps only in-frame clonotypes and omits some of them. Among some 200,000 clones listed, around 87% were seen once. This CDR3 comprises 14 residues. The V gene's germline CDR1 is MDHEN and CDR2 SYDVKM. V lost 3 bases and J lost 4, with 12 bases in between. Only a few counts were recorded for this clone. This clonotype was sampled from a man in his thirties or forties in a cohort exposed to, infected with or recovered from COVID-19 (not recorded which). This chain joins TRBV28 and TRBJ1-1, with D unclear. The sample consisted of PBMCs or T cells enriched from blood (not recorded which). The CDR3 DNA is TGTGCCAGCAGTTTTCGAGGACTGGCCACTGAAGCTTTCTTT. It yields the protein CASSFRGLATEAFF.